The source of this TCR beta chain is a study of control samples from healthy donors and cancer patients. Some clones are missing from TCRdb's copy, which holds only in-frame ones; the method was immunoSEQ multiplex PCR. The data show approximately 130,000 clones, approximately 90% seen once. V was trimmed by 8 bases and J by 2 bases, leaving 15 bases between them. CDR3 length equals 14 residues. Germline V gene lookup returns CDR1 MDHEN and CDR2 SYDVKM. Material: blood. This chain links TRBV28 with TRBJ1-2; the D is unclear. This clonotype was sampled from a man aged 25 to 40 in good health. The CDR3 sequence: CASREGAGNYGYTF. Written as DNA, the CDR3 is TGTGCCAGCCGGGAGGGTGCGGGGAACTATGGCTACACCTTC.